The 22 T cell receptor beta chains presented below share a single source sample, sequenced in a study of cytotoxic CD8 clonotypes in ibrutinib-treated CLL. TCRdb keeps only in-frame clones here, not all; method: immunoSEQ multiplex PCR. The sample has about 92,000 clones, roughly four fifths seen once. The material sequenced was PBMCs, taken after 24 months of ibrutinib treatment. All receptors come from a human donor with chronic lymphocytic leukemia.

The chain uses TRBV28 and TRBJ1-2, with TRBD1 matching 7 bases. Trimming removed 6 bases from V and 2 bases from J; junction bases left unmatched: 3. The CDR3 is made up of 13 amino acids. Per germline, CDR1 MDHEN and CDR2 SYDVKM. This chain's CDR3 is CASRQGPNYGYTF. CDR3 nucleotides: TGTGCCAGCAGACAGGGGCCAAACTATGGCTACACCTTC.

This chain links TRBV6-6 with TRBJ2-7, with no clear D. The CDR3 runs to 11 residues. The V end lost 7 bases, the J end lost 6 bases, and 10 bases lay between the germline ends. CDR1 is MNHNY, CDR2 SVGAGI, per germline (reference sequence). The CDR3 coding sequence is TGTGCCAGCAATACTGCATCCGAGCAGTACTTC. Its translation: CASNTASEQYF.

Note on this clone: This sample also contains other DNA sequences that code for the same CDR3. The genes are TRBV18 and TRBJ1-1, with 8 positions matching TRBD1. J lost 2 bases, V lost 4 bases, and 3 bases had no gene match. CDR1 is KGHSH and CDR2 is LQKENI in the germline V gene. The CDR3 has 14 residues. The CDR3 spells CASSQGQGNTEAFF. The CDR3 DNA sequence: TGTGCCAGCTCACAAGGACAGGGCAACACTGAAGCTTTCTTT.

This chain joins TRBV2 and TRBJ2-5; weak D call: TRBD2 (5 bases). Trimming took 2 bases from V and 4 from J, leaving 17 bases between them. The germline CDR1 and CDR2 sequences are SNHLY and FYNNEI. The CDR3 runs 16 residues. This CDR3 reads CASSETGSIWGETQYF. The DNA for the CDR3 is TGTGCCAGCAGTGAAACGGGGTCCATTTGGGGAGAGACCCAGTACTTC.

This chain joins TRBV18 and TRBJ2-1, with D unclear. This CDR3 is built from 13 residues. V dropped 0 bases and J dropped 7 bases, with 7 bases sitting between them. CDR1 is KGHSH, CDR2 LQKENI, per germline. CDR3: CASSPPVRNEQFF. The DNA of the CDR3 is TGTGCCAGCTCACCACCAGTCAGGAATGAGCAGTTCTTC.

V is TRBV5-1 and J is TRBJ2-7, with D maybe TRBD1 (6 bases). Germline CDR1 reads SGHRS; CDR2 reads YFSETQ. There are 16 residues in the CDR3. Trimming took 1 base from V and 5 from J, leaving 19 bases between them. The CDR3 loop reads CASSLTTGIGADEQYF. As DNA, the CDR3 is TGCGCCAGCAGCTTGACCACAGGGATAGGTGCGGACGAGCAGTACTTC.

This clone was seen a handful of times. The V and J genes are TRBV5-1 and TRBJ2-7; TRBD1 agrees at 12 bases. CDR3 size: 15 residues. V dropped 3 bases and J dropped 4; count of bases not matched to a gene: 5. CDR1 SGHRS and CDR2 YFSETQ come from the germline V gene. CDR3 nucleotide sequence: TGCGCCAGCAGCTACCGGGACAGGGGGCAATACGAGCAGTACTTC. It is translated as CASSYRDRGQYEQYF.

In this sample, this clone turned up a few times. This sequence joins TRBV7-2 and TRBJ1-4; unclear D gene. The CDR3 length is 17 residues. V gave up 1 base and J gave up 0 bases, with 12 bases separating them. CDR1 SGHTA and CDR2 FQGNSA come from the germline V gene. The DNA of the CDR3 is TGTGCCAGCAGCTTAGTCCGGGGATATGCAACTAATGAAAAACTGTTTTTT. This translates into CASSLVRGYATNEKLFF.

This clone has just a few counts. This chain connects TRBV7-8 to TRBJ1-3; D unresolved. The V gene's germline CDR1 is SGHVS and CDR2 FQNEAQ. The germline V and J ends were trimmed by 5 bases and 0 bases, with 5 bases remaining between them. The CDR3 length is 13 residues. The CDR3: CASSPISGNTIYF. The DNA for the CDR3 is TGTGCCAGCAGCCCTATCTCTGGAAACACCATATATTTT.

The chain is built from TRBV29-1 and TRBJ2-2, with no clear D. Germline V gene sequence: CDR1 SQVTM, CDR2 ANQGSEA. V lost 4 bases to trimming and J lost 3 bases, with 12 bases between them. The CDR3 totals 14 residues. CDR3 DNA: TGCAGCGTTGTAGTTAGTCCTGACACCGGGGAGCTGTTTTTT. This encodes CSVVVSPDTGELFF.

CDR3 in amino acids: CASSIRQGNEKLFF. DNA of the CDR3: TGTGCCAGTAGTATTCGTCAGGGAAATGAAAAACTGTTTTTT. This chain links TRBV19 with TRBJ1-4, with TRBD1 as a possible D gene (5 bases). CDR1 is LNHDA, CDR2 SQIVND, per germline (reference sequence). V was pared by 3 bases and J by 5 bases, with 10 bases between. The CDR3 totals 14 residues.

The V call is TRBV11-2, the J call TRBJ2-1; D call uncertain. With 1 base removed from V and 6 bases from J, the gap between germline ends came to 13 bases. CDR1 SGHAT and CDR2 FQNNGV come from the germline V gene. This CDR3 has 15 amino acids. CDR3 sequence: CASSLAGPSANEQFF. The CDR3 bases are TGTGCCAGCAGCTTAGCCGGGCCCAGCGCCAATGAGCAGTTCTTC.

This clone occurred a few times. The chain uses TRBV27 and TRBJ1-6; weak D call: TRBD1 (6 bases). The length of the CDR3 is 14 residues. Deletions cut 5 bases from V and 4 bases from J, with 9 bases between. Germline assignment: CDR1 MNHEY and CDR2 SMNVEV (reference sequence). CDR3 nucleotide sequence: TGTGCCAGCAGTCCACAGGGTTATAATTCACCCCTCCACTTT. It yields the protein CASSPQGYNSPLHF.

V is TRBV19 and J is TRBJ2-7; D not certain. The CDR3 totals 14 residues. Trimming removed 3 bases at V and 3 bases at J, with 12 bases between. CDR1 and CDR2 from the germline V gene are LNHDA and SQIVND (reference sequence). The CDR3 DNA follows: TGTGCCAGTAGTATTAATCAGGACCTCTACGAGCAGTACTTC. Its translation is CASSINQDLYEQYF.

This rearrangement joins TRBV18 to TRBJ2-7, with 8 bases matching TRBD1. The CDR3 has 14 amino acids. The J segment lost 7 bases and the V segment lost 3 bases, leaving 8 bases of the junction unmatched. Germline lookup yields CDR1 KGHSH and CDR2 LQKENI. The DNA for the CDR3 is TGTGCCAGCTCACCGGACAGGGCGAAGGATGAGCAGTACTTC. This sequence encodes CASSPDRAKDEQYF.

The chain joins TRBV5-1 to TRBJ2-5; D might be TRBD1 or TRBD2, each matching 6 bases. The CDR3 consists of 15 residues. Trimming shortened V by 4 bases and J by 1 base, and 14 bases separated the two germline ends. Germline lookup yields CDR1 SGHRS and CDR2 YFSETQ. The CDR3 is CASSTHGGSQETQYF. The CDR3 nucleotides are TGCGCCAGCAGCACCCACGGGGGCAGCCAAGAGACCCAGTACTTC.

CDR3 loop: CASSLEADPKKGEKLFF. As DNA, the CDR3 is TGCGCCAGCAGCTTGGAGGCGGACCCCAAAAAGGGTGAAAAACTGTTTTTT. This chain uses TRBV5-1 with TRBJ1-4, with unresolved D. The CDR3 contains 17 residues. V was cut by 0 bases and J by 7 bases, with 19 bases left in between. Germline V gene lookup returns CDR1 SGHRS and CDR2 YFSETQ.

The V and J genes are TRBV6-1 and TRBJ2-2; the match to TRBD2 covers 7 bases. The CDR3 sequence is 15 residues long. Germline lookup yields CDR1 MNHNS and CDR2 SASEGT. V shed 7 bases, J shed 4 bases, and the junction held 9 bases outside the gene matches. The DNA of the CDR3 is TGTGCCAGCAACTTAAACACGGGGGGCACCGGGGAGCTGTTTTTT. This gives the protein CASNLNTGGTGELFF.

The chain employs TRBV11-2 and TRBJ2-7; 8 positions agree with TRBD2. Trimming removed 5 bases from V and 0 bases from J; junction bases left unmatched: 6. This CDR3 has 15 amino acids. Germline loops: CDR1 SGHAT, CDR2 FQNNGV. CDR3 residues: CASSPPGGSSYEQYF. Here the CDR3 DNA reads TGTGCCAGCAGCCCGCCGGGAGGGAGCTCCTACGAGCAGTACTTC.

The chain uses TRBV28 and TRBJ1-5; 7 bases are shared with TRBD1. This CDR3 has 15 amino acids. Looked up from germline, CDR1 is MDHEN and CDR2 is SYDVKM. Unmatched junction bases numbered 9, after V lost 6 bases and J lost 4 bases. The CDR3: CASSPPTGKNQPQHF. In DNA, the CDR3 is TGTGCCAGCAGCCCACCGACAGGGAAAAATCAGCCCCAGCATTTT.

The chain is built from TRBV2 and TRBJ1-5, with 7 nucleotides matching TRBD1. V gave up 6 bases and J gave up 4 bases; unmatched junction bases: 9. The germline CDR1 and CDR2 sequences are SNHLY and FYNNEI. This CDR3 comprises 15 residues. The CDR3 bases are TGTGCCAGCAGCCTTACCGACAGGGAAAATCAGCCCCAGCATTTT. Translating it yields CASSLTDRENQPQHF.

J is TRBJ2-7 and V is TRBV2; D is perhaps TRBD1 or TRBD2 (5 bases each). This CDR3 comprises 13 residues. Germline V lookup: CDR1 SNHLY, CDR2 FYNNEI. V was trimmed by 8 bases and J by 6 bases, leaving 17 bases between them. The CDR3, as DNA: TGTGCCAGCGGATCCCCTTGGGGGAGCGAGCAGTACTTC. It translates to CASGSPWGSEQYF.